Described below is a single T cell receptor (beta chain) sequence and its context. These data are taken from a study of blood T cell repertoires in COVID-19. Produced via immunoSEQ multiplex PCR; TCRdb's table is partial and in-frame only. Among a few hundred thousand clones, almost 85% were seen once, and the ten largest hold approximately 5%. Germline values: CDR1 LNHNV, CDR2 YYDKDF (reference sequence). This CDR3 is 15 amino acids long. Trimming left V 6 bases short and J 5 bases short, with 18 bases between. This clonotype was sampled from a man aged 45 to 65 with active or convalescent COVID-19. The chain couples TRBV15 to TRBJ2-3, with D possibly matching TRBD2 (6 bases). Input material: peripheral blood. In DNA form, the CDR3 reads TGTGCCACCAGACTGGACCCTATGGGAGGAGATACGCAGTATTTT. Its protein product is CATRLDPMGGDTQYF. Full variable domain (outside the CDR3, taken from reference TRBV15 and TRBJ2-3): DAMVIQNPRYQVTQFGKPVTLSCSQTLNHNVMYWYQQKSSQAPKLLFHYYDKDFNNEADTPDNFQSRRPNTSFCFLDIRSPGLGDTAMYLCATRLDPMGGDTQYFGPGTRLTVL.